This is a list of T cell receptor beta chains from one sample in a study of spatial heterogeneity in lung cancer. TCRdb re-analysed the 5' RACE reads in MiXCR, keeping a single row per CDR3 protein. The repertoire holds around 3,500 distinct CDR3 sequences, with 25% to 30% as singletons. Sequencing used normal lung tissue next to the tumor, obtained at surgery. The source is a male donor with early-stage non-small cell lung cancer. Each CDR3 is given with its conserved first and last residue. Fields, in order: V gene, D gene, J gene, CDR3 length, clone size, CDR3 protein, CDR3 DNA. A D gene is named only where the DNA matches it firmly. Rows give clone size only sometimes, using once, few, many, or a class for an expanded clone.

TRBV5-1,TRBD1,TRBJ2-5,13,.,CASTWAGGETQYF,TGCGCCAGCACTTGGGCAGGGGGCGAGACCCAGTACTTC
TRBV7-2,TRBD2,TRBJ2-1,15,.,CASSPTSGASNEQFF,TGTGCCAGCAGCCCGACTAGCGGAGCAAGTAATGAGCAGTTCTTC
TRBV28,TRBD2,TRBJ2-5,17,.,CASSFLSTSGRLKTQYF,TGTGCCAGCAGCTTTCTCTCAACTAGCGGGAGGTTGAAGACCCAGTACTTC
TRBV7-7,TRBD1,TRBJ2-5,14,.,CASSLTGQGQTQYF,TGTGCCAGCAGCTTGACGGGACAGGGTCAGACCCAGTACTTC
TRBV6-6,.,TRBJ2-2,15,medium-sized,CASRRGGANTGELFF,TGTGCCAGCAGGCGTGGGGGAGCGAACACCGGGGAGCTGTTTTTT
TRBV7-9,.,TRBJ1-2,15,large,CASSTTMGQDYGYTF,TGTGCCAGCAGCACCACGATGGGGCAGGACTATGGCTACACCTTC
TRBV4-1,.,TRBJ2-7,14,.,CASSLTGLQGQQYF,TGCGCCAGCAGCCTTACCGGTTTGCAGGGACAACAGTACTTC
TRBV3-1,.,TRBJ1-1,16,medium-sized,CASSQPPGRRETEAFF,TGTGCCAGCAGCCAACCTCCAGGGAGGCGAGAGACTGAAGCTTTCTTT
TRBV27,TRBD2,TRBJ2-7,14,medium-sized,CASSTLAGAIKQYF,TGTGCCAGCAGTACACTAGCGGGAGCTATTAAGCAGTACTTC
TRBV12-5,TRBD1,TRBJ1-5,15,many,CASGWTGPSDQPQHF,TGTGCTAGTGGATGGACAGGGCCATCGGATCAGCCCCAGCATTTT
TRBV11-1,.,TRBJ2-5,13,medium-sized,CASSFGLQETQYF,TGTGCCAGCAGCTTTGGACTTCAAGAGACCCAGTACTTC
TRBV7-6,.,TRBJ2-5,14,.,CASSLGDGRETQYF,TGTGCCAGCAGCTTGGGGGACGGAAGGGAGACCCAGTACTTC
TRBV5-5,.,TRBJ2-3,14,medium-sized,CASSLEWGADTQYF,TGTGCCAGCAGCTTGGAGTGGGGCGCAGATACGCAGTATTTT
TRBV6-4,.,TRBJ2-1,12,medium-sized,CASSLGGGEQFF,TGTGCCAGCAGTCTTGGGGGAGGCGAGCAGTTCTTC
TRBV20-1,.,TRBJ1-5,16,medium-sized,CSARRGWQLSNQPQHF,TGCAGTGCTAGACGAGGGTGGCAACTTAGCAATCAGCCCCAGCATTTT
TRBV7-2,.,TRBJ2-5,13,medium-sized,CASSLLSQETQYF,TGTGCCAGCAGCTTACTGTCGCAAGAGACCCAGTACTTC
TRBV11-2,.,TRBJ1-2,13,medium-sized,CASSPDRNYGYTF,TGTGCCAGCAGCCCGGACAGAAACTATGGCTACACCTTC
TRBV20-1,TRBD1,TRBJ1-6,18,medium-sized,CSARNDLGQGDFRSPLHF,TGCAGTGCTAGGAACGACCTTGGACAGGGTGATTTCCGTTCACCCCTCCACTTT
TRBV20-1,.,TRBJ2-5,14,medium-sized,CSARISGPQETQYF,TGCAGTGCTAGAATCTCAGGGCCTCAAGAGACCCAGTACTTC
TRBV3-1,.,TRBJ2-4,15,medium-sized,CASSQGVLAKNIQYF,TGTGCCAGCAGCCAAGGGGTGCTAGCCAAAAACATTCAGTACTTC
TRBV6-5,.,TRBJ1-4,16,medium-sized,CASSYSITGQKGKLFF,TGTGCCAGCAGTTACTCGATTACAGGGCAAAAGGGAAAACTGTTTTTT
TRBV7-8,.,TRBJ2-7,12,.,CASSFRGGEQYF,TGTGCCAGCAGCTTCAGGGGTGGAGAGCAGTACTTC
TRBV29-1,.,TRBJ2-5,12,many,CSVRGVEETQYF,TGCAGCGTCAGGGGAGTTGAAGAGACCCAGTACTTC
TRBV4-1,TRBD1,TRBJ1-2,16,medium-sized,CASSQVVTGINYGYTF,TGCGCCAGCAGCCAAGTGGTGACAGGGATCAACTATGGCTACACCTTC
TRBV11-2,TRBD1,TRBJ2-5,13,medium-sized,CASSPNRQGKGYF,TGTGCCAGCAGCCCAAATCGACAGGGGAAGGGGTACTTC
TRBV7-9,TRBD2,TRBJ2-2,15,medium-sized,CASSLAGGDTGELFF,TGTGCCAGCAGCTTGGCGGGAGGCGATACCGGGGAGCTGTTTTTT
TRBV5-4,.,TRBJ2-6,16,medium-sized,CASSLGRDGRANVLTF,TGTGCCAGCAGCTTGGGCAGGGACGGGCGGGCCAACGTCCTGACTTTC
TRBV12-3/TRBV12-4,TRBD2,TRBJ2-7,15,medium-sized,CASSFKSGGAYEQYF,TGTGCCAGCAGCTTTAAAAGCGGGGGGGCCTACGAGCAGTACTTC
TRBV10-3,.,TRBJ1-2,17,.,CAISESETQGGSYGYTF,TGTGCCATCAGTGAGTCGGAAACTCAGGGAGGTAGCTATGGCTACACCTTC
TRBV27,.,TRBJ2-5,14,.,CASSRRTDQETQYF,TGTGCCAGCAGCCGCCGGACGGATCAAGAGACCCAGTACTTC
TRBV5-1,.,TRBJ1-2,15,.,CASSLVGPTPDGYTF,TGCGCCAGCAGCTTGGTTGGGCCCACCCCCGATGGCTACACCTTC
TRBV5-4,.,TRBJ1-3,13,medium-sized,CATSRGSGNTIYF,TGTGCCACATCACGCGGCTCTGGAAACACCATATATTTT
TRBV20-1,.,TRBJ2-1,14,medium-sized,CSARDLLSYNEQFF,TGCAGTGCTAGAGATCTACTCTCCTACAATGAGCAGTTCTTC
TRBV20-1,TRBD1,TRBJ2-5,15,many,CSATGLGQGGETQYF,TGCAGTGCTACAGGTCTCGGACAGGGAGGCGAGACCCAGTACTTC
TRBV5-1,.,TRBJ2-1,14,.,CASSLAQAYNEQFF,TGCGCCAGCAGCTTGGCACAGGCCTACAATGAGCAGTTCTTC
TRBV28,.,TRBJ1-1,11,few,CASSFPTEAFF,TGTGCCAGCAGTTTTCCCACAGAAGCTTTCTTT
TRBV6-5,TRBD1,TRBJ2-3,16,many,CASSPMDRGNTDTQYF,TGTGCCAGCAGTCCGATGGACAGGGGGAACACAGATACGCAGTATTTT
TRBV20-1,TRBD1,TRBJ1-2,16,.,CSASPRQGSSLYGYTF,TGCAGTGCTAGTCCACGACAGGGGAGTTCTCTATATGGCTACACCTTC
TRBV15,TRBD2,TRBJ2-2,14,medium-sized,CATSRVGGNVQLFF,TGTGCCACCAGCAGAGTCGGGGGGAATGTACAGCTGTTTTTT
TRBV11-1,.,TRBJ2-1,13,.,CASSPDGWNEQFF,TGTGCCAGCAGCCCCGATGGGTGGAATGAGCAGTTCTTC
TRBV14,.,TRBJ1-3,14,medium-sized,CASSEGARGNTIYF,TGTGCCAGCAGCGAAGGGGCCAGAGGAAACACCATATATTTT
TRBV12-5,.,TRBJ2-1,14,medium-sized,CASGFGTPPNEQFF,TGTGCTAGTGGTTTTGGGACCCCCCCCAATGAGCAGTTCTTC
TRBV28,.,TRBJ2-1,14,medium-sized,CASSRTVRGHEQFF,TGTGCCAGCAGCCGGACAGTACGGGGTCATGAGCAGTTCTTC
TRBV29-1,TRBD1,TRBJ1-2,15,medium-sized,CSVDVPGQRGYGYTF,TGCAGCGTTGATGTTCCGGGACAGAGGGGGTATGGCTACACCTTC
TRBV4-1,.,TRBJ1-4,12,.,CASSQDFGKLFF,TGCGCCAGCAGCCAAGATTTCGGAAAACTGTTTTTT
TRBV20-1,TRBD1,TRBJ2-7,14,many,CSASRKGAIDEQYF,TGCAGTGCCTCTAGAAAGGGGGCGATAGACGAGCAGTACTTC
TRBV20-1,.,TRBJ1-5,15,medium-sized,CSVLYYGGGNQPQHF,TGCAGTGTTCTCTACTACGGGGGTGGCAATCAGCCCCAGCATTTT
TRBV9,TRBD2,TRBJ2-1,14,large,CASKRGSGGNEQFF,TGTGCCAGCAAGCGGGGTAGCGGGGGAAATGAGCAGTTCTTC
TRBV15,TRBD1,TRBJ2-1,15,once,CATRVLGTGGNEQFF,TGTGCCACCAGGGTACTAGGGACAGGGGGGAATGAGCAGTTCTTC